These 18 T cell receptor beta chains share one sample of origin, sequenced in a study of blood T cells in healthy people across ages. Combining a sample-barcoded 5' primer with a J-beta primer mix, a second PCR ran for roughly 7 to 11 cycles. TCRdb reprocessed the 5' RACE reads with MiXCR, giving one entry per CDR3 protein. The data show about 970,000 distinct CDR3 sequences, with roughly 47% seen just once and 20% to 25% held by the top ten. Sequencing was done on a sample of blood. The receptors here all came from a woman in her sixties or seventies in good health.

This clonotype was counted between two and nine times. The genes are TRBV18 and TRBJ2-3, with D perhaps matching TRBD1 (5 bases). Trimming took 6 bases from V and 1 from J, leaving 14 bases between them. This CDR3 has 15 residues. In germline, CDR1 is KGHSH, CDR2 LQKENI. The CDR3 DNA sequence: TGTGCCAGCTCTAGGGGCGCGCCCCGCACAGATACGCAGTATTTT. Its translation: CASSRGAPRTDTQYF.

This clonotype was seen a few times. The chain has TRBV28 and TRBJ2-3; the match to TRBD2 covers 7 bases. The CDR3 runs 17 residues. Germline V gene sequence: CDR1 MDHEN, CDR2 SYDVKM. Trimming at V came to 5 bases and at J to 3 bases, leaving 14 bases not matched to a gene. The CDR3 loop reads CASSRFANGGWTDTQYF. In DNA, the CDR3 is TGTGCCAGCAGTCGTTTTGCCAACGGGGGGTGGACAGATACGCAGTATTTT.

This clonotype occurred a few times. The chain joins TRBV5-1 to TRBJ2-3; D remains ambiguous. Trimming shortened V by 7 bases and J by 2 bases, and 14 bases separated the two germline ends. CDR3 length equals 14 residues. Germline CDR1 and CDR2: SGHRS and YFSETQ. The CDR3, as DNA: TGCGCCAGCGCCCCCCAGGCGACCACAGATACGCAGTATTTT. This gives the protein CASAPQATTDTQYF. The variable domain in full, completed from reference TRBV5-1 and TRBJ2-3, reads KAGVTQTPRYLIKTRGQQVTLSCSPISGHRSVSWYQQTPGQGLQFLFEYFSETQRNKGNFPGRFSGRQFSNSRSEMNVSTLELGDSALYLCASAPQATTDTQYFGPGTRLTVL.

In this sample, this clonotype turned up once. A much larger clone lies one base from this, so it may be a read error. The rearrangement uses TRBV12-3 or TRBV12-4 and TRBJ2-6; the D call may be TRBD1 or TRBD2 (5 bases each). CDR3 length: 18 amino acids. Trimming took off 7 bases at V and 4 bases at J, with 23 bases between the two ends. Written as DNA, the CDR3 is TGTGCCAGCAAGAGGGCCATAAGGGGCCCGTCGGGGGCCAACGTCCTGACTTTC. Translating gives CASKRAIRGPSGANVLTF.

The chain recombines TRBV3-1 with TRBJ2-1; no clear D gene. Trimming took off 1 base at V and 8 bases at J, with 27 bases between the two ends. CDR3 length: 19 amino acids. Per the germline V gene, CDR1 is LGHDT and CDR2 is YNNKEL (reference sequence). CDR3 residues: CASSQVTISTALPIHEQFF. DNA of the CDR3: TGTGCCAGCAGCCAAGTAACTATCTCTACAGCTCTTCCTATCCATGAGCAGTTCTTC.

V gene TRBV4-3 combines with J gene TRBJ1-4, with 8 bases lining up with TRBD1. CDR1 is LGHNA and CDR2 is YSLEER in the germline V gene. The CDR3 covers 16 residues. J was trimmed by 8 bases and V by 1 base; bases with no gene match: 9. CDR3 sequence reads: CASSQAPTGASEKLFF. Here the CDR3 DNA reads TGCGCCAGCAGCCAAGCCCCGACAGGGGCGTCGGAAAAACTGTTTTTT.

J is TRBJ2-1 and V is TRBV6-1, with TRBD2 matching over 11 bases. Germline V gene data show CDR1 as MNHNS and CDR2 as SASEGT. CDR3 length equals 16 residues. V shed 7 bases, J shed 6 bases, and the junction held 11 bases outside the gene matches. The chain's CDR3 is CASIYLAGGKVNEQFF. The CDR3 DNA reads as TGTGCCAGCATATATTTAGCGGGAGGGAAGGTCAATGAGCAGTTCTTC.

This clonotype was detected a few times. Here the CDR3 reads CASSDVVSEQYF. CDR3 DNA: TGTGCCAGCAGTGATGTCGTCTCCGAGCAGTACTTC. This chain links TRBV25-1 with TRBJ2-4; D gene uncertain. The assigned J gene may be wrong: the sequence end matches TRBJ2-7 better. CDR3 length: 12 residues. CDR1 and CDR2 from the germline V gene are MGHDK and SYGVNS.

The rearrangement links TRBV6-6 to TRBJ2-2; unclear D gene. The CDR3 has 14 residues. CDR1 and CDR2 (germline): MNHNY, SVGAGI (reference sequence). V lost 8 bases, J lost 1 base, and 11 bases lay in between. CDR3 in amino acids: CASAMLGNTGELFF. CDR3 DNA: TGTGCCAGCGCCATGCTAGGGAACACCGGGGAGCTGTTTTTT.

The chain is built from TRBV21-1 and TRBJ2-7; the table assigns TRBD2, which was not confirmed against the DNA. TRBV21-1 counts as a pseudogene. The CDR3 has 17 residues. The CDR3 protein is CASSKEVILAGPYEQYF. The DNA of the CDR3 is TGTGCCAGCAGCAAAGAGGTTATTCTAGCGGGCCCCTACGAGCAGTACTTC.

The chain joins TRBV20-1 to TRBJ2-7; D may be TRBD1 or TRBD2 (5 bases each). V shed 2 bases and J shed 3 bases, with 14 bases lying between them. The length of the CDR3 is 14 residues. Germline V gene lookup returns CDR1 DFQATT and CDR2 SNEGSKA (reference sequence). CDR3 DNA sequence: TGCAGTGCTAGACCCGGGACCTTCAACTACGAGCAGTACTTC. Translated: CSARPGTFNYEQYF.

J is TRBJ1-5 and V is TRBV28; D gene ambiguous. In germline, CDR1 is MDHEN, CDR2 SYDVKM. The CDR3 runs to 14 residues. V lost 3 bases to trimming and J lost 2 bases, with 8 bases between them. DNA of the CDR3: TGTGCCAGCAGTTTGATTTATGGCAATCAGCCCCAGCATTTT. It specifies CASSLIYGNQPQHF.

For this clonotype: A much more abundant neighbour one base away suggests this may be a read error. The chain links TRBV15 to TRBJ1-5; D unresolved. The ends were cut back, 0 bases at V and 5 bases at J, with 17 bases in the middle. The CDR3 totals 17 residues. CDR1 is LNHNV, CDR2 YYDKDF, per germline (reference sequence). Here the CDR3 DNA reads TGTGCCACCAGCAGAGATCATCTCACACAACTTTATCAGCCCCAGCATTTT. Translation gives CATSRDHLTQLYQPQHF.

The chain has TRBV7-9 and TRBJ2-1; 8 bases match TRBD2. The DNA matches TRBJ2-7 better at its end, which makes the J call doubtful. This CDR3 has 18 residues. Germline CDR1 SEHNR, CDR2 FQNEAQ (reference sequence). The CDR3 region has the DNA TGTGCCAGCAGCGACCGGGGGGGATCCGCTAGCTCCTACAATGAGCAGTACTTC. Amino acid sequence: CASSDRGGSASSYNEQYF.

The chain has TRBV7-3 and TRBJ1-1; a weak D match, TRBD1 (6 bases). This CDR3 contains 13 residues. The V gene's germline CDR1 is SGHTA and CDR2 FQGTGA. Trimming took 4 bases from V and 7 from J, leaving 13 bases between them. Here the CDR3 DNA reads TGTGCCAGCAGCTCACTACAGGGTAGTGAAGCTTTCTTT. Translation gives CASSSLQGSEAFF.

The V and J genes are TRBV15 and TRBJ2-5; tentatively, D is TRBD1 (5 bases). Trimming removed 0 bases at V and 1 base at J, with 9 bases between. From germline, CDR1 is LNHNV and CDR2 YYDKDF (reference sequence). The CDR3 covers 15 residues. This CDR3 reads CATSRDWQGQETQYF. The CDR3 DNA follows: TGTGCCACCAGCAGAGATTGGCAGGGCCAAGAGACCCAGTACTTC.

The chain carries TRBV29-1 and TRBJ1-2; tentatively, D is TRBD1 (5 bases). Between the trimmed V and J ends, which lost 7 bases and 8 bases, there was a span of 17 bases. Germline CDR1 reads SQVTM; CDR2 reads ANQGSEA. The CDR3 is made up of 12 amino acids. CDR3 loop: CSAGAGAGGYTF. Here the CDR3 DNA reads TGCAGCGCCGGGGCTGGGGCGGGAGGCTACACCTTC.

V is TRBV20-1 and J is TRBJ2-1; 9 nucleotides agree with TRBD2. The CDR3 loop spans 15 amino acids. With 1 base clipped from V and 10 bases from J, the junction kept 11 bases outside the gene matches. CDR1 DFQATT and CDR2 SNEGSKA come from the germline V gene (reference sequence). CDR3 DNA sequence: TGCAGTGCTAGAGGGCCGGGCGGGAGGGAGAGGGAGCAGTTCTTC. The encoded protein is CSARGPGGREREQFF.